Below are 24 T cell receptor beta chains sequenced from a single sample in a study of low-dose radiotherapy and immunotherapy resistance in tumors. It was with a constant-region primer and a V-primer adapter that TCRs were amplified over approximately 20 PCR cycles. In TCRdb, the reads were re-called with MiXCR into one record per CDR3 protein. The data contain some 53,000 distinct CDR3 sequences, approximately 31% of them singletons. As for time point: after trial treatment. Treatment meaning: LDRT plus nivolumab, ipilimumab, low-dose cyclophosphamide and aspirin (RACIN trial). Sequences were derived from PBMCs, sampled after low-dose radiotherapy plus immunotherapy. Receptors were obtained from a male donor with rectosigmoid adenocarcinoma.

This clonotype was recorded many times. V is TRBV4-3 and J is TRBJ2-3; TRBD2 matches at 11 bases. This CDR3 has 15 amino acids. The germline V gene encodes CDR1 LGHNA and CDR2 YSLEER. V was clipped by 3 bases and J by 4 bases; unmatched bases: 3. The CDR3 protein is CASSHSGGAADTQYF. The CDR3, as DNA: TGCGCCAGCAGCCATAGCGGGGGGGCGGCAGATACGCAGTATTTT.

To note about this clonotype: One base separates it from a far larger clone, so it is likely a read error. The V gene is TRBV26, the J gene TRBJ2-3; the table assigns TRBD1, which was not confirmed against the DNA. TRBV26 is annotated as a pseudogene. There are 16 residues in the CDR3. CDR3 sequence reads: CASSTPGTGAIDTQYF. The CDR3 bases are TGTGCCAGCAGTACGCCCGGGACAGGGGCCATAGATACGCAGTATTTT.

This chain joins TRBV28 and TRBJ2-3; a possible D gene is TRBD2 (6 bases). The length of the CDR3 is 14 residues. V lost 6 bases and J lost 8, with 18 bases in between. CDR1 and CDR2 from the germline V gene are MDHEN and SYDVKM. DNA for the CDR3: TGTGCCAGCAGCCTAGATGCTTGGAGGGGTACGCAGTATTTT. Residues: CASSLDAWRGTQYF.

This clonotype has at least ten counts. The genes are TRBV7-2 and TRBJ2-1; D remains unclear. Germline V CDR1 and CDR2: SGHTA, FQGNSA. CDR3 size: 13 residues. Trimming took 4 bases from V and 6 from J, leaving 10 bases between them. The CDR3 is CASSSSPGNEQFF. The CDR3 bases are TGTGCCAGCAGCTCATCGCCGGGCAATGAGCAGTTCTTC.

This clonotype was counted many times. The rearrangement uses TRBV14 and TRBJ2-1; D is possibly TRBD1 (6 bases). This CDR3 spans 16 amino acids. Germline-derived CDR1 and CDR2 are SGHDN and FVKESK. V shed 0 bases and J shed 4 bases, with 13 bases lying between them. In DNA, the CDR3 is TGTGCCAGCAGCCAAGATATTCCAGGACAGTACAATGAGCAGTTCTTC. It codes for CASSQDIPGQYNEQFF.

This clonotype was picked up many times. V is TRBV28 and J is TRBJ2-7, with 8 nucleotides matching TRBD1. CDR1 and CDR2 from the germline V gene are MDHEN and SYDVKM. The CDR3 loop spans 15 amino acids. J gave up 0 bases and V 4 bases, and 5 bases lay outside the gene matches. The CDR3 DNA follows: TGTGCCAGCAGTTGGACAGGGACGAGCTCCTACGAGCAGTACTTC. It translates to CASSWTGTSSYEQYF.

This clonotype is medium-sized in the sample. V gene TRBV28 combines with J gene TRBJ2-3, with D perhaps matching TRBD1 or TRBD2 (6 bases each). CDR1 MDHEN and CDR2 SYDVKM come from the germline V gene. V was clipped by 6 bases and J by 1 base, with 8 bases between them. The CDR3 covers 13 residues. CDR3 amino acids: CASSGGGTDTQYF. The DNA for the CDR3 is TGTGCCAGCAGCGGGGGCGGCACAGATACGCAGTATTTT.

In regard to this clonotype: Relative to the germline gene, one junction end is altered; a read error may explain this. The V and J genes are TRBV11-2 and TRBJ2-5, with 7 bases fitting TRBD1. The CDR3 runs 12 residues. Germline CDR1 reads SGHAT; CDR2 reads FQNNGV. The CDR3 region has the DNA TGTGCCGGCAGTCAGGGGGAAGTAGCCCAGTACTTC. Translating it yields CAGSQGEVAQYF.

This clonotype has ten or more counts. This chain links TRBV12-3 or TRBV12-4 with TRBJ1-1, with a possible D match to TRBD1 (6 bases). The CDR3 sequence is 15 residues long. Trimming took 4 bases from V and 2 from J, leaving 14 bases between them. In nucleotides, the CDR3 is TGTGCCAGCAGTTCAGGGGCGGGCCAAAACACTGAAGCTTTCTTT. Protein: CASSSGAGQNTEAFF.

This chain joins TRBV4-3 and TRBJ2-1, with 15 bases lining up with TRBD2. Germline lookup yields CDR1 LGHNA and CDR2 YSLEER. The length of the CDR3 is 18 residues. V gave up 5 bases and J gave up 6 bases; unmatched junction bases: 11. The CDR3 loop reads CASSVYLGLAGGINEQFF. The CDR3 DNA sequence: TGCGCCAGCAGCGTCTATTTGGGACTAGCGGGAGGAATCAATGAGCAGTTCTTC.

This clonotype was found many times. The CDR3 here is CASSQGRGSKTQYF. The CDR3 DNA is TGTGCCAGCAGCCAAGGGCGGGGTTCGAAGACCCAGTACTTC. V is TRBV14 and J is TRBJ2-5, with a weak D call TRBD2 (6 bases). Germline CDR1 SGHDN, CDR2 FVKESK. Trimming removed 1 base from V and 6 bases from J, with 12 bases in between. This CDR3 has 14 residues.

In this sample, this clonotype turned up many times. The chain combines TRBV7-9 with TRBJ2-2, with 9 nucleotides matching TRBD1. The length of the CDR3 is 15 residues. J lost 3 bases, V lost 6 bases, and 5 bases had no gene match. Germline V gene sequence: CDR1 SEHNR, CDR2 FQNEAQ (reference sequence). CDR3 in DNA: TGTGCCAGCAGAAAGGGACAGGGCTACACCGGGGAGCTGTTTTTT. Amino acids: CASRKGQGYTGELFF.

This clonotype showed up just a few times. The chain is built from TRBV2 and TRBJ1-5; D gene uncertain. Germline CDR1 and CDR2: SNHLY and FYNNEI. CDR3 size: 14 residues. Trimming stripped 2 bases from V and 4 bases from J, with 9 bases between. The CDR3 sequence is CASSEMSGNQPQHF. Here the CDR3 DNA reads TGTGCCAGCAGTGAAATGTCGGGGAATCAGCCCCAGCATTTT.

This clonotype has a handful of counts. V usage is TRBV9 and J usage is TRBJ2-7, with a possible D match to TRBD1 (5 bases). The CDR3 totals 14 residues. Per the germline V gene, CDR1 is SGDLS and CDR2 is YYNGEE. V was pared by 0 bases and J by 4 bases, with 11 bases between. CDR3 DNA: TGTGCCAGCAGCGTAGCCTCAGGGCGATACGAGCAGTACTTC. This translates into CASSVASGRYEQYF.

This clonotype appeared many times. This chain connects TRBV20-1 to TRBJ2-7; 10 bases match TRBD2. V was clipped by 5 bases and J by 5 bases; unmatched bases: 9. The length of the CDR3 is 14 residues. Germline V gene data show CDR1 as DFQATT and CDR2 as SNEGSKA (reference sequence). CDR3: CSAPSASGSHEQYF. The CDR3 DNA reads TGCAGTGCTCCTAGCGCTAGCGGGAGCCACGAGCAGTACTTC.

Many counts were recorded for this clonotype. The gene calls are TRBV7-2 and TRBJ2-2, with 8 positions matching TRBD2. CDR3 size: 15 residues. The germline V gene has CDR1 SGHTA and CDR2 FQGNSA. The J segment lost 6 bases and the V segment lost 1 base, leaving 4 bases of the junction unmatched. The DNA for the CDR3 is TGTGCCAGCAGCTTAGATAGCGGGGTTGCCGGGGAGCTGTTTTTT. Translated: CASSLDSGVAGELFF.

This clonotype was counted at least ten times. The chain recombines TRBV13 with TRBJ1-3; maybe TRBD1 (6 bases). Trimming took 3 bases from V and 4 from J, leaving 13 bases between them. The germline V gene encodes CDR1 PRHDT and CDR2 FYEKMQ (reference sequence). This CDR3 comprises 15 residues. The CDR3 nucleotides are TGTGCCAGCAGCTTGGCCAGGGGAGAAGGAAACACCATATATTTT. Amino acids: CASSLARGEGNTIYF. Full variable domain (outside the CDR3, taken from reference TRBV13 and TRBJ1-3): AAGVIQSPRHLIKEKRETATLKCYPIPRHDTVYWYQQGPGQDPQFLISFYEKMQSDKGSIPDRFSAQQFSDYHSELNMSSLELGDSALYFCASSLARGEGNTIYFGEGSWLTVV.

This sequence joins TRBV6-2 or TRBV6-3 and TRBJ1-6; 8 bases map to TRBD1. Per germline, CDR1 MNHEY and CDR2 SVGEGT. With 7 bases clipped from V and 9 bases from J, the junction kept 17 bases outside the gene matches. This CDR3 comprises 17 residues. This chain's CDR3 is CASTSRRADRDGSPLHF. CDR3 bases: TGTGCCAGCACCTCACGCCGAGCGGACAGGGATGGTTCACCCCTCCACTTT.

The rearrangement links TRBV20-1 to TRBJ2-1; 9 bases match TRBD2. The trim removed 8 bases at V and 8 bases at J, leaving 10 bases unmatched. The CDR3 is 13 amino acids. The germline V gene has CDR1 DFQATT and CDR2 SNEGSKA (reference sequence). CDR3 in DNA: TGCAGTTCCATTTCGGGACTAGCCCATGAGCAGTTCTTC. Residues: CSSISGLAHEQFF.

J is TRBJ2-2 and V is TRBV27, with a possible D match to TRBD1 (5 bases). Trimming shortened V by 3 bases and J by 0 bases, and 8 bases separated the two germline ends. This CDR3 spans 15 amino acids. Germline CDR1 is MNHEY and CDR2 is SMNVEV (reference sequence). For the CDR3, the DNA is TGTGCCAGCAGTTTTGGGGCGGCGAACACCGGGGAGCTGTTTTTT. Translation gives CASSFGAANTGELFF.

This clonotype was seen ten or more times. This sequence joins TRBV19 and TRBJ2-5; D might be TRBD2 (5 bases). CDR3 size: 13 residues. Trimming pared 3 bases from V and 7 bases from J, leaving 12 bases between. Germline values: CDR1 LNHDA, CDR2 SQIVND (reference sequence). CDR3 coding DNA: TGTGCCAGTAGTATCAGTGGGAGCAGGACCCAGTACTTC. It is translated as CASSISGSRTQYF.

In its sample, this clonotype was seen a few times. The CDR3 protein is CASSLRGQINEKLFF. As DNA, the CDR3 is TGTGCCAGCAGCTTAAGGGGACAGATTAATGAAAAACTGTTTTTT. The rearrangement links TRBV7-2 to TRBJ1-4; 7 positions match TRBD1. This CDR3 contains 15 residues. Germline V gene lookup returns CDR1 SGHTA and CDR2 FQGNSA. V dropped 2 bases and J dropped 4; count of bases not matched to a gene: 4.

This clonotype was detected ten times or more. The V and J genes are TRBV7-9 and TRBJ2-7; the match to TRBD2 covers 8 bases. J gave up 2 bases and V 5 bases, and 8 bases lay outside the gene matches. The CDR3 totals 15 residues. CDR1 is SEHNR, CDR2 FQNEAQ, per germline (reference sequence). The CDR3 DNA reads TGTGCCAGCAGCCCAATAGCGGGACCCACCTACGAGCAGTACTTC. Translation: CASSPIAGPTYEQYF. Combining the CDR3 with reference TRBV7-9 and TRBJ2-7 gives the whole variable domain DTGVSQNPRHKITKRGQNVTFRCDPISEHNRLYWYRQTLGQGPEFLTYFQNEAQLEKSRLLSDRFSAERPKGSFSTLEIQRTEQGDSAMYLCASSPIAGPTYEQYFGPGTRLTVT.

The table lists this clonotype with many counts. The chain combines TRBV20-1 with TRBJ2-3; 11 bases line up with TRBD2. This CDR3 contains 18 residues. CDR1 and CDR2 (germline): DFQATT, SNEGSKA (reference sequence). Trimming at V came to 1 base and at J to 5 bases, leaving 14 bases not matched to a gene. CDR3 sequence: CSARGGMVAGGPGDTQYF. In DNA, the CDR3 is TGCAGTGCTAGAGGAGGGATGGTAGCGGGGGGGCCAGGAGATACGCAGTATTTT.